This T cell receptor (beta chain) originates from a study of blood T cell repertoires in COVID-19. Across the study: Researchers got acute and convalescent COVID-19 samples from the United States, Italy and Spain. Sample material is recorded as cDNA or gDNA derived from T cells, B-cell-depleted T cells, or PBMCs.

Original data processing: For nucleated cells, counts were estimated from reference gene primer amplification. Using immunoSEQ multiplex PCR, the repertoire was profiled, and TCRdb retains in-frame clones only, with some absent. V and J calls and clone size are as listed in that table; D and trimming were resolved from the DNA. The table has roughly 70,000 clones, about 92% seen once. The germline gives CDR1 MNHEY, CDR2 SVGAGI. The CDR3 covers 14 residues. V shed 6 bases and J shed 0 bases, with 9 bases lying between them. The sequenced sample consisted of peripheral blood. V is TRBV6-5 and J is TRBJ2-1; TRBD1 might be the D (6 bases). The TCR was taken from a man in his fifties with acute or convalescent COVID-19. The CDR3 loop reads CASRRDNSYNEQFF. Written as DNA, the CDR3 is TGTGCCAGCAGGAGGGACAACTCCTACAATGAGCAGTTCTTC.